The TCR beta chain under discussion was sequenced for a study of response to subunit inactivated influenza vaccine. TCRdb redid the calling of the RT-PCR reads with MiXCR, one entry per CDR3 protein. The data show 500,000 to 550,000 distinct CDR3 sequences, with around a quarter seen just once and about 2.8% held by the top ten. Germline CDR1 reads LGHNA; CDR2 reads YNFKEQ. J gave up 4 bases and V 4 bases, and 8 bases lay outside the gene matches. This CDR3 comprises 15 residues. The sample was also reused in another study, on T cells expressing NK-cell markers. That source reports: The authors made TCR beta cDNA libraries by 5'RACE template switching. This switching added a universal primer site and UMIs.

Sequences were derived from CD4+ T cells sorted from PBMCs, sampled 11 to 12 days after vaccination. The chain couples TRBV4-2 to TRBJ1-2, with 8 bases lining up with TRBD1. The sequence was obtained from a man aged 50 to 59 who received an inactivated influenza vaccine. The CDR3 nucleotides read TGTGCCAGCAGCCGGACAGGGAGCCCATCCTATGGCTACACCTTC. Protein: CASSRTGSPSYGYTF.